This TCR beta chain originates from a study of PD-L1 blockade in urothelial cancer. At the level of the study: Males with bladder-origin urothelial cancer made up about 85% of the roughly 29 patients. Blood samples contained a median about 150,000 T cells.

This clone was counted a single time. CDR1 and CDR2 (germline): SGHNT, YYREEE (reference sequence). The CDR3 length is 16 residues. Trimming at V came to 0 bases and at J to 5 bases, leaving 8 bases not matched to a gene. Clones were sequenced by immunoSEQ multiplex PCR, and TCRdb holds only the in-frame ones, with some missing. The sample carries about 38,000 clones, 80% to 90% recorded once. The sequencing here drew on PBMCs, taken around atezolizumab (anti-PD-L1) treatment. J is TRBJ2-3 and V is TRBV5-4, with 8 nucleotides matching TRBD1. The origin of this receptor is a man aged 55 to 69 with urothelial cancer. Here the CDR3 DNA reads TGTGCCAGCAGCTTGGTAGGACAGGGAAGTAGAGATACGCAGTATTTT. Translation: CASSLVGQGSRDTQYF. The whole variable domain, remainder taken from reference TRBV5-4 and TRBJ2-3, is ETGVTQSPTHLIKTRGQQVTLRCSSQSGHNTVSWYQQALGQGPQFIFQYYREEENGRGNFPPRFSGLQFPNYSSELNVNALELDDSALYLCASSLVGQGSRDTQYFGPGTRLTVL.